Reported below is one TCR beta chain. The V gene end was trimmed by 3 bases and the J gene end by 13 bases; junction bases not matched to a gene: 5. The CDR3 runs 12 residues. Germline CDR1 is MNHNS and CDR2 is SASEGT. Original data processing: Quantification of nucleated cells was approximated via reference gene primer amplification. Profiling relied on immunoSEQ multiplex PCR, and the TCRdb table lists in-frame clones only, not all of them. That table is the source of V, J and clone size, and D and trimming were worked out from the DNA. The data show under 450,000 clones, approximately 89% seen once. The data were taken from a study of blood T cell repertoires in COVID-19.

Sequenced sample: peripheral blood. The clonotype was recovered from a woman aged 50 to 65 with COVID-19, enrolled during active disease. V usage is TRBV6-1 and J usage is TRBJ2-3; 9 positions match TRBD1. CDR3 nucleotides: TGTGCCAGCAGTGAGAGCGACAGGGGGGAGTATTTT. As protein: CASSESDRGEYF.